Detailed here is one TCR beta chain. The data were obtained in a study of blood T cell repertoires in COVID-19. Study in general: Spain, Italy and the United States supplied samples that represented acute and convalescent COVID-19. PBMCs, B-cell-depleted T cells, or T cells provided the cDNA or gDNA that made up the material.

CDR3 size: 16 residues. V was cut by 4 bases and J by 1 base, with 16 bases left in between. Germline V gives CDR1 SNHLY, CDR2 FYNNEI. Per the original methods: Quantification of nucleated cells was approximated via reference gene primer amplification. TCRdb's table, derived via immunoSEQ multiplex PCR, lists solely in-frame clones and lacks some. For V, J and clone size, that table is used; D and trimming come from the DNA. The sample includes roughly 200,000 clones, around 83% of them seen just once. The rearrangement uses TRBV2 and TRBJ1-2; TRBD1 might be the D (5 bases). The clonotype originates from a man in his forties with active or convalescent COVID-19. Sequences were obtained from peripheral blood. In nucleotides, the CDR3 is TGTGCCAGCAGTGCGAAGGGGCAGGGCGGTAACTATGGCTACACCTTC. Protein: CASSAKGQGGNYGYTF.